One and the same sample provided the 9 T cell receptor beta chains below, sequenced in a study of CD8+CD57+ T cells in acquired aplastic anemia. Whoever was chosen for sequencing had shown CD8+CD57+ cell expansion by flow cytometry. The TCR beta profiling, which covered VDJ combination and CDR3 sequence, was carried out using genomic DNA as the template. TCRdb itself ran the reads through MiXCR, one entry per CDR3 protein. There are some 200,000 distinct CDR3 sequences in the sample; 48% occur only once, and approximately 9.7% lies in the top ten. Sequencing was done on a sample of sorted CD4+, CD8+, or CD8+CD57+ T cells (not recorded which) from PBMCs. These receptors were obtained from a human donor with aplastic anemia.

This clonotype came up many times. This rearrangement joins TRBV29-1 to TRBJ2-7; 7 nucleotides line up with TRBD1. The germline V gene encodes CDR1 SQVTM and CDR2 ANQGSEA. The CDR3 consists of 14 residues. V dropped 5 bases and J dropped 2; count of bases not matched to a gene: 9. The CDR3 DNA is TGCAGCGTTCGAAAGGACAGGTTAGCCTACGAGCAGTACTTC. Protein: CSVRKDRLAYEQYF.

Comments on this clonotype: This may come from a read error, since a much larger clone is one base off. The J gene is TRBJ2-7, the V gene TRBV10-3, with D possibly being TRBD1 or TRBD2 (5 bases each). V was cut by 7 bases and J by 0 bases, with 13 bases left in between. Germline loops: CDR1 ENHRY, CDR2 SYGVKD. CDR3 length equals 14 residues. This chain's CDR3 is CAIKRSGSSYEQYF. CDR3 nucleotides: TGTGCCATCAAGAGGTCAGGGAGCTCCTACGAGCAGTACTTC.

The V and J genes are TRBV20-1 and TRBJ1-2; no clear D gene. Germline CDR1 is DFQATT and CDR2 is SNEGSKA (reference sequence). This CDR3 region has 11 residues. CDR3 DNA: TGCAGCTACCCTTGGGACTATGGCTACACCTTC. Protein sequence: CSYPWDYGYTF.

This clonotype was seen only a few times. The chain recombines TRBV25-1 with TRBJ2-7; 7 nucleotides agree with TRBD2. From germline, CDR1 is MGHDK and CDR2 SYGVNS. This CDR3 spans 15 amino acids. V shed 1 base and J 3 bases; nucleotides not matched to a gene: 6. DNA of the CDR3: TGTGCCAGCAGTGAATCCGAACTAGCGATCTACGAGCAGTACTTC. Translating gives CASSESELAIYEQYF.

CDR3 loop: CASSPNNQPQHF. Here the CDR3 DNA reads TGTGCCAGCAGTCCAAACAATCAGCCCCAGCATTTT. The V and J genes are TRBV6-1 and TRBJ1-5; D is undetermined. Germline V gives CDR1 MNHNS, CDR2 SASEGT. The V end lost 5 bases, the J end lost 3 bases, and 5 bases lay between the germline ends. This CDR3 region has 12 residues.

This rearrangement joins TRBV7-2 to TRBJ1-1; TRBD1 is a possible D gene (5 bases). The CDR3 covers 13 residues. Per the germline V gene, CDR1 is SGHTA and CDR2 is FQGNSA. Deletions cut 2 bases from V and 5 bases from J, with 9 bases between. CDR3 protein: CASSLQGETEAFF. The CDR3 region has the DNA TGTGCCAGCAGCTTACAGGGAGAGACTGAAGCTTTCTTT.

Details on this clonotype: A much larger clone is a single base away; this may be a read error. This chain connects TRBV5-6 to TRBJ1-5; 7 nucleotides align to TRBD1. Matching the DNA end better, TRBJ2-3 makes the J call doubtful. Germline V gene lookup returns CDR1 SGHDT and CDR2 YYEEEE. The CDR3 has 14 amino acids. The CDR3 DNA follows: TGTGCCAGCAGCTTGCTGCCAGGGGGACAGCCCCAGTATTTT. Residues: CASSLLPGGQPQYF.

The chain couples TRBV7-9 to TRBJ2-5, with 11 bases aligning to TRBD1. The J call may be wrong; the DNA end is better matched by TRBJ2-7. The CDR3 runs to 16 residues. In germline, CDR1 is SEHNR, CDR2 FQNEAQ (reference sequence). The CDR3 nucleotides are TGTGCCAGCAGCTTATCCCCGGGACAGGGGGGCGACGAGCAGTACTTC. Translation: CASSLSPGQGGDEQYF.

This clonotype was counted at least ten times. This chain joins TRBV19 and TRBJ2-7; D possibly matches TRBD1 or TRBD2 (5 bases each). From germline, CDR1 is LNHDA and CDR2 SQIVND (reference sequence). The CDR3 is 14 residues long. Between the trimmed V and J ends, which lost 9 bases and 3 bases, there was a span of 18 bases. The CDR3: CASASGRMDYEQYF. The CDR3 DNA is TGTGCCAGCGCTTCGGGACGGATGGACTACGAGCAGTACTTC.